The 2 T cell receptor beta chains listed next were all sequenced from one sample in a study of long-term antiretroviral therapy in people with HIV (dated 2022 in TCRdb). The immunoSEQ hsTCRB v3.0 assay was used at survey level resolution to sequence the TRB variable region. Imported from immuneACCESS, the table was reduced by TCRdb to in-frame sequences with V and J called. These copies leave out some clones; in studies compared against another copy, an unresolved V gene accounts for under half, and the cause of the remainder is not known. The sample records around 28,000 clones, roughly 86% of which are singletons. Clones ranked in the top ten supply 4.8% of the sample. The source was unsorted PBMCs, collected 0.8 years after starting antiretroviral therapy. All receptors derive from a woman between 25 and 40 years old with HIV.

The V and J genes are TRBV5-5 and TRBJ2-1, with 13 bases fitting TRBD2. After removal of 6 bases from V and 11 bases from J, the junction contained 17 bases not matched to a gene. The CDR3 contains 17 residues. The V gene's germline CDR1 is SGHKS and CDR2 YYEKEE (reference sequence). CDR3 residues: CASTADEGGLAGTKQFF. CDR3 sequence (DNA): TGTGCCAGCACTGCGGATGAGGGGGGACTAGCGGGGACTAAGCAGTTCTTC.

This clone was counted only a few times. V gene TRBV4-1 combines with J gene TRBJ2-7; D may be TRBD1 or TRBD2 (5 bases each). Trimming removed 5 bases at V and 1 base at J, with 15 bases between. The CDR3 length is 15 residues. The germline gives CDR1 MGHRA, CDR2 YSYEKL. The chain's CDR3 is CASSEGQGASYEQYF. CDR3 coding DNA: TGCGCCAGCAGCGAGGGCCAGGGAGCTTCCTACGAGCAGTACTTC.